Detailed here is one TCR beta chain. What it binds is unknown. The lymph nodes were axillary draining lymph nodes from breast cancer patients. TCRdb re-called the multiplex PCR reads through MiXCR, storing one row per CDR3 protein. Of approximately 210,000 distinct CDR3 sequences listed, roughly 32% are singletons. This specimen comes from a study of breast tumors, draining lymph nodes, adjacent tissues. Whole-study results and caveats: Compared with lymph nodes, tumors were less diverse; compared with nontumor tissue, more. Luminal-like breast cancer showed significantly greater tumor-nontumor repertoire similarity than basal-like breast cancer did. Tumor T cell lymph node origin was a supported hypothesis, not proven. The data were judged consistent with most tumor T cells coming from lymph node and expanding in tumor.

Deletions cut 2 bases from V and 3 bases from J, with 3 bases between. Germline CDR1 reads KGHSH; CDR2 reads LQKENI. The CDR3 sequence is 12 residues long. The sequence derives from a female donor with breast cancer. Some clones in this sample may be carry-over from other donors' samples. Material for sequencing was axillary lymph node tissue. This chain joins TRBV18 and TRBJ2-3; no reliable D call. The CDR3 spells CASSPWTDTQYF. DNA for the CDR3: TGTGCCAGCTCACCATGGACAGATACGCAGTATTTT. Looking up the rest from reference TRBV18 and TRBJ2-3 gives the full variable domain: NAGVMQNPRHLVRRRGQEARLRCSPMKGHSHVYWYRQLPEEGLKFMVYLQKENIIDESGMPKERFSAEFPKEGPSILRIQQVVRGDSAAYFCASSPWTDTQYFGPGTRLTVL.